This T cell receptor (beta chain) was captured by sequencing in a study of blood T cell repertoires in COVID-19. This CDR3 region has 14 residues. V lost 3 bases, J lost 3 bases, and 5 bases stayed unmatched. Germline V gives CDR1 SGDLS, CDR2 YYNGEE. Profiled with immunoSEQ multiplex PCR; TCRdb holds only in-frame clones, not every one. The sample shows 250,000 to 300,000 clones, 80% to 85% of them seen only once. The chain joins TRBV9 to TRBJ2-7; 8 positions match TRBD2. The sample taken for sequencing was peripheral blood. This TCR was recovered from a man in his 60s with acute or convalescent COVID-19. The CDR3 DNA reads TGTGCCAGCAGCGCCGGGACTAGTTACTACGAGCAGTACTTC. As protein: CASSAGTSYYEQYF. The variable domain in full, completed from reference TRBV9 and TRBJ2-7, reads DSGVTQTPKHLITATGQRVTLRCSPRSGDLSVYWYQQSLDQGLQFLIQYYNGEERAKGNILERFSAQQFPDLHSELNLSSLELGDSALYFCASSAGTSYYEQYFGPGTRLTVT.